The TCR beta chain under discussion was sequenced for a study of glioma-infiltrating T cells after dendritic cell vaccination. Study-level background: At biweekly intervals, patients got three intradermal dendritic cell vaccine injections.

PBMC were collected before vaccination, two weeks after the third vaccination, and at progression. V lost 6 bases and J lost 3, with 5 bases in between. The V gene's germline CDR1 is SNHLY and CDR2 FYNNEI. The CDR3 extends over 11 amino acids. Input was around 2.1 ug genomic DNA, or all available if less. Clones were read by immunoSEQ multiplex PCR, and TCRdb kept only the in-frame ones, dropping some. The sample yields approximately 100,000 clones, 79% seen once. The sample in question was blood, obtained before dendritic cell vaccination. This clonotype originated in a human donor with glioblastoma. J is TRBJ1-1 and V is TRBV2; the D is unclear. CDR3 sequence (DNA): TGTGCCAGCAGCAGTTACACTGAAGCTTTCTTT. This gives the protein CASSSYTEAFF.